This entry lists 32 T cell receptor beta chains sequenced from one sample in a study of spatial heterogeneity in lung cancer. No antigen has been assigned to these receptors. Study-wide findings and caveats: For expanded intratumoral alpha and beta TCRs, counts tracked tumor mutation counts.

TCRdb redid the calling of the 5' RACE reads with MiXCR, one entry per CDR3 protein. The table has some 9,900 distinct CDR3 sequences, under 8.5% seen once. Time point meaning: sample taken at primary tumor resection. Sample: lung tumor tissue, taken at surgery. All receptors derive from a male donor with early-stage non-small cell lung cancer.

In its sample, this clonotype was seen many times. The chain employs TRBV12-3 or TRBV12-4 and TRBJ2-7; perhaps D is TRBD1 or TRBD2 (5 bases each). The CDR3 is 15 amino acids. Trimming shortened V by 2 bases and J by 0 bases, and 11 bases separated the two germline ends. The CDR3 nucleotides are TGTGCCAGCAGTTTAATTGGGGGAAACTCCTACGAGCAGTACTTC. It is translated as CASSLIGGNSYEQYF.

This rearrangement joins TRBV7-9 to TRBJ1-3, with D hard to call. V dropped 5 bases and J dropped 4 bases, with 6 bases sitting between them. The CDR3 loop spans 12 amino acids. CDR1 is SEHNR, CDR2 FQNEAQ, per germline (reference sequence). The CDR3 sequence: CASSLLGNTIYF. CDR3 DNA sequence: TGTGCCAGCAGCCTCCTCGGAAACACCATATATTTT. The complete variable domain, with remaining parts taken from reference TRBV7-9 and TRBJ1-3, reads DTGVSQNPRHKITKRGQNVTFRCDPISEHNRLYWYRQTLGQGPEFLTYFQNEAQLEKSRLLSDRFSAERPKGSFSTLEIQRTEQGDSAMYLCASSLLGNTIYFGEGSWLTVV.

This clonotype was detected many times. This chain connects TRBV9 to TRBJ2-1; D remains unclear. The V gene's germline CDR1 is SGDLS and CDR2 YYNGEE. This CDR3 has 15 residues. V lost 3 bases to trimming and J lost 1 base, with 11 bases between them. CDR3 loop: CASSARAMSYNEQFF. For the CDR3, the DNA is TGTGCCAGCAGCGCCCGAGCCATGTCCTACAATGAGCAGTTCTTC.

This chain uses TRBV7-2 with TRBJ1-5, with TRBD1 matching 9 bases. This CDR3 has 15 amino acids. Germline V gives CDR1 SGHTA, CDR2 FQGNSA. With V trimmed by 2 bases and J by 8 bases, 7 bases remained unmatched. The DNA of the CDR3 is TGTGCCAGCAGCTTAAAAGGGACAGGGCTTGAGCCCCAGCATTTT. Amino acids: CASSLKGTGLEPQHF.

This clonotype appeared many times. The chain recombines TRBV5-6 with TRBJ2-3; 7 positions match TRBD2. V was pared by 4 bases and J by 1 base, with 12 bases of the junction left unmatched. The germline V gene has CDR1 SGHDT and CDR2 YYEEEE. The CDR3 runs 17 residues. The CDR3 spells CASSRRSSSGGTDTQYF. The CDR3 DNA is TGTGCCAGCAGCAGGAGGAGTTCTAGCGGCGGCACAGATACGCAGTATTTT.

The chain couples TRBV5-6 to TRBJ1-2; D is uncertain. The germline V gene encodes CDR1 SGHDT and CDR2 YYEEEE. V lost 1 base to trimming and J lost 0 bases, with 10 bases between them. There are 15 residues in the CDR3. In nucleotides, the CDR3 is TGTGCCAGCAGCTTGCGAGGAGGTTCTAACTATGGCTACACCTTC. Its translation is CASSLRGGSNYGYTF.

This clonotype was seen once. This chain uses TRBV2 with TRBJ1-5, with 9 nucleotides matching TRBD1. CDR1 is SNHLY and CDR2 is FYNNEI in the germline V gene. V dropped 8 bases and J dropped 1; count of bases not matched to a gene: 3. This CDR3 has 14 amino acids. The CDR3 reads CASQGTGSNQPQHF. DNA of the CDR3: TGTGCCAGCCAAGGGACAGGGAGCAATCAGCCCCAGCATTTT.

This clonotype appeared a few times. V and J are TRBV20-1 and TRBJ2-5, with 7 bases aligning to TRBD2. V lost 0 bases, J lost 5 bases, and 6 bases stayed unmatched. This CDR3 spans 14 amino acids. The germline V gene encodes CDR1 DFQATT and CDR2 SNEGSKA (reference sequence). DNA of the CDR3: TGCAGTGCTAGAGACCTGACTAGCCCGGAGACCCAGTACTTC. Its protein product is CSARDLTSPETQYF.

This clonotype was recorded a few times. CDR3 residues: CASRVGTGELFF. The CDR3 nucleotides are TGTGCCAGCAGAGTGGGTACCGGGGAGCTGTTTTTT. The V and J genes are TRBV6-5 and TRBJ2-2; D uncertain. Germline CDR1 and CDR2: MNHEY and SVGAGI. Deletions cut 6 bases from V and 5 bases from J, with 7 bases between. The CDR3 consists of 12 residues.

This clonotype occurred many times. This sequence joins TRBV29-1 and TRBJ2-1; 10 nucleotides agree with TRBD2. V lost 5 bases and J lost 6; bases outside the gene matches: 7. In germline, CDR1 is SQVTM, CDR2 ANQGSEA. This CDR3 comprises 14 residues. The CDR3 nucleotides read TGCAGCGTTAACGGACTAGCGGACGTCAATGAGCAGTTCTTC. Translating it yields CSVNGLADVNEQFF.

There are a few counts of this clonotype. The chain employs TRBV3-1 and TRBJ2-7; no clear D. V was cut by 0 bases and J by 7 bases, with 10 bases left in between. The length of the CDR3 is 13 residues. CDR1 and CDR2 from the germline V gene are LGHDT and YNNKEL (reference sequence). The CDR3 DNA reads TGTGCCAGCAGCCAAGAAAAGCGCAGAGAGCAGTACTTC. Its translation is CASSQEKRREQYF.

By share of the sample, this clonotype is medium-sized. The gene calls are TRBV9 and TRBJ2-1; D might be TRBD1 or TRBD2, each matching 5 bases. The CDR3 extends over 16 amino acids. Deletions cut 4 bases from V and 4 bases from J, with 18 bases between. Per the germline V gene, CDR1 is SGDLS and CDR2 is YYNGEE. CDR3 nucleotide sequence: TGTGCCAGCAGCTCCCAAGTCGGGGACGGATACAATGAGCAGTTCTTC. Protein sequence: CASSSQVGDGYNEQFF.

Note on this clonotype: A read error may produce the germline difference seen at one junction end. This sequence joins TRBV3-1 and TRBJ2-3; weak D call: TRBD2 (5 bases). The CDR3 is 17 amino acids. Germline V lookup: CDR1 LGHDT, CDR2 YNNKEL (reference sequence). The CDR3 region has the DNA TGTGCCAGCAGCCAAACCGTGAGGGATTCGGGCACAGATACGCAGAATTTT. Residues: CASSQTVRDSGTDTQNF.

This clonotype was observed many times. The chain recombines TRBV9 with TRBJ2-1; D is possibly TRBD2 (7 bases). Trimming cost V 0 bases and J 3 bases, with 13 bases left between them. Germline lookup yields CDR1 SGDLS and CDR2 YYNGEE. The CDR3 contains 16 residues. The CDR3 DNA follows: TGTGCCAGCAGCGTAGCGGGCGGGGGCCACTACAATGAGCAGTTCTTC. It encodes CASSVAGGGHYNEQFF.

This clonotype showed up many times. A read error may account for a junction end that differs from germline. The chain couples TRBV7-2 to TRBJ1-3; maybe TRBD1 (6 bases). In germline, CDR1 is SGHTA, CDR2 FQGNSA. The CDR3 covers 16 residues. The DNA of the CDR3 is TGTGCCAGCAGTTTCGAACAGGGTCGACCTGGAGACACCATATATTTT. Protein sequence: CASSFEQGRPGDTIYF.

A word on this clonotype: Its ends do not fully match the called genes, so a read error is possible. The rearrangement joins TRBV19 to TRBJ2-3; TRBD2 might be the D (6 bases). Germline loops: CDR1 LNHDA, CDR2 SQIVND (reference sequence). The CDR3 is 12 residues long. The CDR3 coding sequence is TGTGCCAGTAGTCTCCGGGACTCCACCCTATGTTTT. Translating gives CASSLRDSTLCF.

In this sample, this clonotype turned up many times. The gene calls are TRBV6-6 and TRBJ2-7; no definite D call. CDR3 size: 13 residues. Trimming pared 0 bases from V and 6 bases from J, leaving 9 bases between. CDR1 and CDR2 (germline): MNHNY, SVGAGI (reference sequence). CDR3 amino acids: CASSYSEDGEQYF. As DNA, the CDR3 is TGTGCCAGCAGTTACTCCGAGGACGGCGAGCAGTACTTC.

Ten or more counts support this clonotype. This chain links TRBV7-9 with TRBJ2-1, with D unresolved. The CDR3 covers 13 residues. Germline loops: CDR1 SEHNR, CDR2 FQNEAQ (reference sequence). V was shortened by 5 bases and J by 6 bases, with 11 bases between the two germline ends. The CDR3: CASSPLKANEQFF. The CDR3 DNA reads TGTGCCAGCAGCCCCCTTAAAGCCAATGAGCAGTTCTTC.

In its sample, this clonotype was seen many times. The chain combines TRBV6-2 or TRBV6-3 with TRBJ2-7, with 7 positions matching TRBD2. The junction had 11 bases not matched to a gene; V was cut back by 6 bases and J by 3 bases. The CDR3 loop spans 15 amino acids. Looked up from germline, CDR1 is MNHEY and CDR2 is SVGEGT. Here the CDR3 reads CASSSSGVLIYEQYF. DNA of the CDR3: TGTGCCAGCAGCTCGAGCGGGGTCCTTATCTACGAGCAGTACTTC.

This clonotype came up many times. This chain connects TRBV6-1 to TRBJ2-3, with 13 bases aligning to TRBD2. The length of the CDR3 is 15 residues. The germline V gene has CDR1 MNHNS and CDR2 SASEGT. Germline trimming cut 2 bases from V and 4 bases from J; bases unmatched to any gene: 0. The chain's CDR3 is CASSETSGGADTQYF. In nucleotides, the CDR3 is TGTGCCAGCAGTGAAACTAGCGGGGGGGCAGATACGCAGTATTTT.

Points on this clonotype: A much larger clone lies a single base off, so this may be a read error. For the CDR3, the DNA is TGCAGTGCCTGGTTAAACATATTCGAGCAGTACTTC. Its protein product is CSAWLNIFEQYF. The rearrangement joins TRBV20-1 to TRBJ2-7; D call uncertain. The CDR3 is 12 residues long. The germline V and J ends were trimmed by 6 bases and 6 bases, with 15 bases remaining between them. CDR1 is DFQATT and CDR2 is SNEGSKA in the germline V gene (reference sequence).

This clonotype was seen at least ten times. The chain uses TRBV4-3 and TRBJ2-7; the match to TRBD2 covers 7 bases. This CDR3 contains 15 residues. The J segment lost 5 bases and the V segment lost 0 bases, leaving 7 bases of the junction unmatched. Germline CDR1 reads LGHNA; CDR2 reads YSLEER. This CDR3 is CASSQDMGGRNEQYF. The CDR3 DNA reads as TGCGCCAGCAGCCAAGATATGGGGGGGAGAAACGAGCAGTACTTC.

This clonotype was detected a few times. The chain recombines TRBV6-2 or TRBV6-3 with TRBJ2-2; perhaps TRBD2 as D (6 bases). The V and J ends lost 4 bases and 5 bases respectively, with 8 bases between them. CDR1 MNHEY and CDR2 SVGEGT come from the germline V gene. CDR3 length: 13 amino acids. CDR3 DNA sequence: TGTGCCAGCAGTTCAAGCGGGACCGGGGAGCTGTTTTTT. Translated, it gives CASSSSGTGELFF.

This clonotype was detected many times. The rearrangement joins TRBV6-6 to TRBJ1-6; D remains ambiguous. Germline V lookup: CDR1 MNHNY, CDR2 SVGAGI (reference sequence). This CDR3 comprises 14 residues. Trimming took off 4 bases at V and 7 bases at J, with 11 bases between the two ends. CDR3 sequence: CASSFQEGNSPLHF. For the CDR3, the DNA is TGTGCCAGCAGTTTCCAGGAAGGGAATTCACCCCTCCACTTT.

This rearrangement joins TRBV12-3 or TRBV12-4 to TRBJ2-5; D perhaps matches TRBD2 (6 bases). The CDR3 covers 14 residues. V lost 3 bases and J 6 bases, leaving 14 bases between the germline ends. For the CDR3, the DNA is TGTGCCAGCAGTTTGGGGGGACCTGGACAGACCCAGTACTTC. Encoded protein: CASSLGGPGQTQYF.

The rearrangement joins TRBV7-9 to TRBJ2-3; no firm D call. This CDR3 comprises 11 residues. Trimming took off 5 bases at V and 6 bases at J, with 6 bases between the two ends. Germline lookup yields CDR1 SEHNR and CDR2 FQNEAQ (reference sequence). Written as DNA, the CDR3 is TGTGCCAGCAGCCCCCGGGATACGCAGTATTTT. Encoded protein: CASSPRDTQYF.

This clonotype has a count of ten or more. This chain uses TRBV5-1 with TRBJ2-7; 11 bases line up with TRBD2. Germline V lookup: CDR1 SGHRS, CDR2 YFSETQ. The junction had 2 bases not matched to a gene; V was cut back by 3 bases and J by 3 bases. The CDR3 has 14 amino acids. DNA of the CDR3: TGCGCCAGCAGCTCCGGGACTAGCGGCTACGAGCAGTACTTC. Its translation is CASSSGTSGYEQYF.

At least ten counts were recorded for this clonotype. This chain connects TRBV3-1 to TRBJ2-1, with D perhaps matching TRBD2 (5 bases). CDR1 and CDR2 from the germline V gene are LGHDT and YNNKEL (reference sequence). The CDR3 is 15 residues long. V lost 2 bases, J lost 7 bases, and 15 bases lay in between. This CDR3 is CASSQPSGSLNEQFF. The CDR3, as DNA: TGTGCCAGCAGCCAACCCAGCGGATCACTAAATGAGCAGTTCTTC.

This clonotype was recorded at least ten times. V usage is TRBV20-1 and J usage is TRBJ1-2; no reliable D call. CDR3 size: 14 residues. With 1 base removed from V and 2 bases from J, the gap between germline ends came to 11 bases. Germline loops: CDR1 DFQATT, CDR2 SNEGSKA (reference sequence). The CDR3 is CSARVPRLNYGYTF. Written as DNA, the CDR3 is TGCAGTGCTAGAGTTCCACGGTTAAACTATGGCTACACCTTC.

This clonotype was counted ten times or more. The chain has TRBV11-2 and TRBJ2-6; weak D call: TRBD2 (5 bases). The CDR3 covers 15 residues. V was trimmed by 1 base and J by 2 bases, leaving 6 bases between them. Germline-derived CDR1 and CDR2 are SGHAT and FQNNGV. This CDR3 reads CASSLGGTGANVLTF. In DNA, the CDR3 is TGTGCCAGCAGCTTAGGAGGGACTGGGGCCAACGTCCTGACTTTC.

The chain recombines TRBV20-1 with TRBJ2-1, with D possibly being TRBD1 or TRBD2 (5 bases each). V was clipped by 2 bases and J by 10 bases, with 6 bases between them. CDR1 and CDR2 from the germline V gene are DFQATT and SNEGSKA (reference sequence). The CDR3 is 10 amino acids. The CDR3 reads CSARRDEQFF. CDR3 DNA: TGCAGTGCTAGAAGGGACGAGCAGTTCTTC.

This clonotype was counted ten times or more. The chain recombines TRBV11-2 with TRBJ2-6, with D uncertain. Germline lookup yields CDR1 SGHAT and CDR2 FQNNGV. V was clipped by 3 bases and J by 0 bases, with 6 bases between them. CDR3 length equals 15 residues. In nucleotides, the CDR3 is TGTGCCAGCAGCTTCGGTAGCTCTGGGGCCAACGTCCTGACTTTC. Translating gives CASSFGSSGANVLTF.